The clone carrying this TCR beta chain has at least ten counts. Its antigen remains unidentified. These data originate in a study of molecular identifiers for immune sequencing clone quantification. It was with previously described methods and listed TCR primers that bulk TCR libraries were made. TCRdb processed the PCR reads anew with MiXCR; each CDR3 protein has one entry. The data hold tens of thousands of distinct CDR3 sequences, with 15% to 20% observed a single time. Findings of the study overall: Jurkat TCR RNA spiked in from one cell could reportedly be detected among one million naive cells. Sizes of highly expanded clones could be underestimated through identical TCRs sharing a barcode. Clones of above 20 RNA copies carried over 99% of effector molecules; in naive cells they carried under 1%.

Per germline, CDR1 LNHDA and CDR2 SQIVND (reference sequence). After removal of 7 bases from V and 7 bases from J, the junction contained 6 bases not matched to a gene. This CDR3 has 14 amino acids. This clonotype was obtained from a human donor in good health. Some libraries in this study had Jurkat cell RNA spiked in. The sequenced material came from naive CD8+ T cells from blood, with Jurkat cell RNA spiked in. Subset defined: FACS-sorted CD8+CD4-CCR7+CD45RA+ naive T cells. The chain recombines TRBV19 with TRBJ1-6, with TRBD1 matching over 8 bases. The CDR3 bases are TGTGCCAGTAATCAACAGGGGGGGAATTCACCCCTCCACTTT. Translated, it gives CASNQQGGNSPLHF.